This TCR beta chain emerged from a study of T cell responses to AZD1222 COVID-19 vaccine. Across the study: The analysis combined second doses at about 4 or about 12 weeks.

Libraries were prepared by immunoSEQ multiplex PCR; TCRdb keeps only in-frame clonotypes and omits some of them. The sample holds roughly 180,000 clones; roughly nine tenths are singletons and the top ten take under 2.5%. The germline CDR1 and CDR2 sequences are SGHDN and FVKESK. This CDR3 comprises 13 residues. Between the trimmed V and J ends, which lost 3 bases and 6 bases, there was a span of 12 bases. The source was peripheral blood, collected on day 0 of AZD1222 vaccination. The chain carries TRBV14 and TRBJ2-7, with a tentative D call TRBD2 (5 bases). This receptor was taken from an adult in good health. The CDR3 region has the DNA TGTGCCAGCAGCCATCGGGGTGGCGGCGAGCAGTACTTC. This encodes CASSHRGGGEQYF.